The clone carrying this TCR beta chain was observed a few times. Antigen: not known. This record belongs to a study of beta chain features in type 1 diabetes. Since all of the isolated RNA was reverse transcribed, expressed TCRB transcripts were what got sequenced. Repertoires were generated with immunoSEQ multiplex PCR, while TCRdb's copy carries only in-frame clones and drops some. Of 65,000 to 100,000 clones listed, around a third are singletons. Study results and limitations: For patients, the naive, central memory and Treg TCRB repertoires appeared more alike than for healthy donors. Researchers could not determine here whether HLA type influences TCRB rearrangement. Type 1 diabetes patients had moderately but significantly shorter TCRB CDR3s in all four CD4+ subsets.

Germline V gene sequence: CDR1 SGHTA, CDR2 FQGNSA. The CDR3 totals 16 residues. The V and J ends lost 5 bases and 3 bases, in that order; junction bases with no gene match: 11. The chain links TRBV7-2 to TRBJ1-1; TRBD1 matches at 8 bases. Specimen: stem cell memory CD4+ T cells from blood. This sequence originates from a woman under 30 in good health. In DNA, the CDR3 is TGTGCCAGCAGCCCTGGGACAGGACAGCTGGACACTGAAGCTTTCTTT. It encodes CASSPGTGQLDTEAFF.